These T cell receptor beta chains were read from a single sample in a study of shared clonotypes between healthy human individuals. Data came from immunoSEQ multiplex PCR; TCRdb stores just in-frame clones and leaves some out. The table includes under 1,100,000 clones, roughly 80% detected once. Sequencing input: memory CD4+ T cells sorted from blood. These receptors originate from a young man in good health. Each CDR3 is given with its conserved first and last residue. A D gene is named only where the DNA matches it firmly. A clone size is listed for some rows: how often the clone was seen (once, few, many), or a class if it is expanded.

clone_size	d_call	v_call	j_call	cdr3_aa	cdr3_nt
NA	NA	TRBV21-1	TRBJ2-7	CASSLSDDDKPAPYEQYF	TGTGCCAGCAGCCTTAGCGACGACGACAAGCCGGCCCCCTACGAGCAGTACTTC
NA	TRBD1	TRBV7-2	TRBJ1-5	CASSLAMGQGAGQPQHF	TGTGCCAGCAGCTTAGCGATGGGGCAGGGGGCTGGTCAGCCCCAGCATTTT
NA	NA	TRBV9	TRBJ2-7	CASSVSTDVSYEQYF	TGTGCCAGCAGCGTGTCTACTGACGTCTCCTACGAGCAGTACTTC
NA	TRBD2	TRBV13	TRBJ2-7	CASSLNLAAYEQYF	TGTGCCAGCAGCTTAAATCTAGCGGCCTACGAGCAGTACTTC
NA	TRBD1	TRBV9	TRBJ1-6	CASSPRDSSYNSPLHF	TGTGCCAGCAGCCCTCGGGACAGCTCCTATAATTCACCCCTCCACTTT
once	NA	TRBV2	TRBJ2-1	CASSDTHSYNEQFF	TGTGCCAGCAGTGACACCCACTCCTACAATGAGCAGTTCTTC
NA	TRBD1	TRBV7-3	TRBJ2-7	CASSQGTARGYEQYF	TGTGCCAGCAGCCAGGGGACAGCCAGGGGGTACGAGCAGTACTTC
NA	TRBD2	TRBV18	TRBJ2-1	CASSPSRTSVYNEQFF	TGTGCCAGCTCACCATCTAGGACTAGCGTGTACAATGAGCAGTTCTTC
NA	NA	TRBV30	TRBJ1-5	CAWTGQPGQPQHF	TGTGCCTGGACGGGACAACCGGGGCAGCCCCAGCATTTT
once	NA	TRBV2	TRBJ1-4	CASMGQRNEKLFF	TGTGCCAGCATGGGACAACGGAATGAAAAACTGTTTTTT
NA	NA	TRBV21-1	TRBJ2-7	CASRRTSGEQYF	TGTGCCAGCCGGCGGACATCAGGCGAGCAGTACTTC
NA	NA	TRBV2	TRBJ1-5	CASRVDRTSNQPQHF	TGTGCCAGCAGGGTGGACAGAACTAGCAATCAGCCCCAGCATTTT
NA	TRBD1	TRBV19	TRBJ1-1	CASRYSDRGPGAFF	TGTGCCAGTAGGTATTCCGACAGGGGGCCTGGAGCTTTCTTT
once	NA	TRBV7-9	TRBJ2-1	CASRPSARLDNEQFF	TGTGCCAGCAGGCCCTCGGCTAGATTGGACAATGAGCAGTTCTTC
NA	NA	TRBV15	TRBJ2-6	CATSRSTRTGSNVLTF	TGTGCCACCAGCAGGAGTACAAGAACAGGTTCCAACGTCCTGACTTTC
once	TRBD1	TRBV5-8	TRBJ1-4	CASRKGTGLNEKLFF	TGTGCCAGCAGAAAGGGGACAGGCCTTAATGAAAAACTGTTTTTT
NA	TRBD1	TRBV7-8	TRBJ2-7	CASSIAGQGVEQYF	TGTGCCAGCAGCATTGCGGGACAGGGGGTCGAGCAGTACTTC
NA	TRBD2	TRBV5-6	TRBJ2-3	CASSSRTSGGRKGTDTQYF	TGTGCCAGCAGCTCGAGGACTAGCGGGGGTCGGAAAGGCACAGATACGCAGTATTTT
NA	TRBD2	TRBV5-6	TRBJ2-5	CASSGLAGNQETQYF	TGTGCCAGCTCCGGACTAGCGGGGAACCAAGAGACCCAGTACTTC
NA	NA	TRBV2	TRBJ2-6	CASITGPTGANVLTF	TGTGCCAGCATCACGGGACCGACAGGGGCCAACGTCCTGACTTTC
NA	NA	TRBV5-6	TRBJ2-7	CASRSDSEQYF	TGTGCCAGCAGGTCGGACAGCGAGCAGTACTTC
NA	TRBD2	TRBV5-1	TRBJ2-5	CASSRSPAGGPEETQYF	TGCGCCAGCAGTCGTAGTCCAGCGGGAGGGCCGGAGGAGACCCAGTACTTC
NA	TRBD2	TRBV5-6	TRBJ2-5	CASSLAGTETQYF	TGTGCCAGCAGTTTAGCGGGAACGGAGACCCAGTACTTC
NA	NA	TRBV5-8	TRBJ2-5	CASSLVRETQYF	TGTGCCAGCAGCTTGGTGAGGGAGACCCAGTACTTC
many	TRBD1	TRBV2	TRBJ1-2	CASSIGTGHGGYTF	TGTGCCAGCAGTATCGGGACAGGGCACGGTGGCTACACCTTC
once	NA	TRBV21-1	TRBJ1-2	CASSKWDRDRHYGYTF	TGTGCCAGCAGCAAATGGGACCGGGACAGGCACTATGGCTACACCTTC
NA	NA	TRBV5-1	TRBJ1-2	CASSRDTDSYGYTF	TGCGCCAGCAGCCGTGATACAGATAGCTATGGCTACACCTTC
NA	NA	TRBV7-2	TRBJ1-5	CASSPERDQPQHF	TGTGCCAGCAGCCCAGAGCGGGACCAGCCCCAGCATTTT